The rows below give T cell receptor beta chains drawn from one sample of a study of blood T cell repertoires in COVID-19. The repertoire was sequenced with immunoSEQ multiplex PCR; TCRdb's copy has only in-frame clones and lacks some. The table includes about 36,000 clones, more than 75% detected once. The sample taken for sequencing was peripheral blood. These receptors all stem from a man between 65 and 80 years old with acute or convalescent COVID-19. Both conserved end residues are part of each CDR3. D genes are given only for firm matches. Clone sizes are given selectively: once, few, many, or a class where the clone is expanded.

TRBJ2-5	TRBD1	TRBV6-1	NA	TGTGCCAGCAGTGAAGGGCGAGGGACAGAAGGACAAGAGACCCAGTACTTC	CASSEGRGTEGQETQYF
TRBJ1-1	NA	TRBV6-2/TRBV6-3	few	TGTGCCAGCAGTTACTCGAAACAGGTGGCTTTCTTT	CASSYSKQVAFF
TRBJ2-7	TRBD1	TRBV4-1	NA	TGCGCCAGCAGCCAACCCCGGGACAGGGTATACGAGCAGTACTTC	CASSQPRDRVYEQYF
TRBJ1-2	NA	TRBV27	NA	TGTGCCAGCAGATCCGACAGGGGCTACACCTTC	CASRSDRGYTF
TRBJ1-3	NA	TRBV11-2	NA	TGTGCCAGCAGCTTATCTCACAGGGCTTCAGGAAACACCATATATTTT	CASSLSHRASGNTIYF
TRBJ2-3	TRBD2	TRBV7-2	few	TGTGCCAGCAGCATTAGCGGGGGGGCATCGTCAGATACGCAGTATTTT	CASSISGGASSDTQYF
TRBJ2-7	NA	TRBV6-5	once	TGTGCCAGCAGACGCCCGGGACACGACTACGAGCAGTACTTC	CASRRPGHDYEQYF
TRBJ1-2	NA	TRBV14	medium-sized	TGTGCCAGCAGCCAAGGGACAGAGGTCTGGGGCTACACCTTC	CASSQGTEVWGYTF
TRBJ2-1	TRBD2	TRBV7-2	NA	TGTGCCAGCAGCGCACCGGGACTAGCGGGAACAAGTGAGCAGTTCTTC	CASSAPGLAGTSEQFF
TRBJ1-6	NA	TRBV4-3	NA	TGCGCCAGCAGCCAAGTCGGGTCAAATTCACCCCTCCACTTT	CASSQVGSNSPLHF
TRBJ2-5	NA	TRBV10-2	NA	TGCGCCAGCAGTGTGTGGGGAGAGGAGACCCAGTACTTC	CASSVWGEETQYF
TRBJ2-7	NA	TRBV6-2/TRBV6-3	few	TGTGCCAGCAGTTACTATCAGCGGTATGGCTCCTACGAGCAGTACTTC	CASSYYQRYGSYEQYF
TRBJ1-2	NA	TRBV19	NA	TGTGCCAGTAGTATACAGGGAAGATACTATGGCTACACCTTC	CASSIQGRYYGYTF
TRBJ1-1	TRBD1	TRBV27	few	TGTGCCAGCAGAGACAGGGGCCTTAACACTGAAGCTTTCTTT	CASRDRGLNTEAFF
TRBJ2-2	NA	TRBV6-2/TRBV6-3	NA	TGTGCCAGCAGTTACACAGGGCCCTACACCGGGGAGCTGTTTTTT	CASSYTGPYTGELFF
TRBJ2-3	NA	TRBV6-2/TRBV6-3	NA	NA	CASSSSRILAGDTQYF
TRBJ2-2	TRBD1	TRBV6-4	few	TGTGCCAGCAGTGACCGGGACAGGGGAACTGGGGAGCTGTTTTTT	CASSDRDRGTGELFF
TRBJ1-5	TRBD1	TRBV19	NA	TGTGCCAGTACCGCGGGACAGGCTTACAATCAGCCCCAGCATTTT	CASTAGQAYNQPQHF
TRBJ1-1	TRBD1	TRBV28	few	TGTGCCAGCAGGTCCGGGACAGTGAACACTGAAGCTTTCTTT	CASRSGTVNTEAFF
TRBJ2-5	TRBD2	TRBV29-1	NA	TGCAGCGTTGAAACGCTAGCGGGAGGGTTCAGGGAGACCCAGTACTTC	CSVETLAGGFRETQYF
TRBJ1-1	NA	TRBV9	NA	TGTGCCAGCAGCGTAACCCAGGGGAAGATGAACACTGAAGCTTTCTTT	CASSVTQGKMNTEAFF
TRBJ2-7	NA	TRBV2	few	TGTGCCAGCAGCAACCGGGACACCGGCTCGTACGAGCAGTACTTC	CASSNRDTGSYEQYF
TRBJ2-2	NA	TRBV28	NA	TGTGCCAGCAGTTTGATAGCGGTATCCACCGGGGAGCTGTTTTTT	CASSLIAVSTGELFF
TRBJ2-1	TRBD1	TRBV10-1	NA	TGCGCCAGCAGTGAGGGGACAGGCCCCCGTGTGGAGCAGTTCTTC	CASSEGTGPRVEQFF
TRBJ1-4	NA	TRBV2	NA	TGTGCCAGCAGTGGTGGGGGACAAAGTAATGAAAAACTGTTTTTT	CASSGGGQSNEKLFF
TRBJ2-2	TRBD2	TRBV9	few	TGTGCCAGCAGCGTAGGTGGCGGGAGTTACACCGGGGAGCTGTTTTTT	CASSVGGGSYTGELFF
TRBJ1-1	NA	TRBV5-1	NA	TGCGCCAGCAGCTCAGCAGGGCAAGTCACTGAAGCTTTCTTT	CASSSAGQVTEAFF
TRBJ2-6	TRBD2	TRBV7-9	NA	TGTGCCAGCAGCTTAGCGGGAGGGGCGGCTGGGGCCAACGTCCTGACTTTC	CASSLAGGAAGANVLTF
TRBJ2-1	TRBD2	TRBV9	NA	TGTGCCAGCAGCCGAACTAGCGCGAGCTCCTACAATGAGCAGTTCTTC	CASSRTSASSYNEQFF
TRBJ1-2	TRBD1	TRBV27	NA	TGTGCCAGCAGATTACAGGGGGCGATAAATGGCTACACCTTC	CASRLQGAINGYTF
TRBJ1-3	NA	TRBV9	few	TGTGCCAGCAGCGTTTCAGGTTGGTCTGGAAACACCATATATTTT	CASSVSGWSGNTIYF
TRBJ2-1	TRBD2	TRBV29-1	NA	TGCAGCGTTGCATTGAGTAGCGGGAGGGCAAAGGCGTTCTTC	CSVALSSGRAKAFF
TRBJ2-7	NA	TRBV6-5	few	TGTGCCAGCAGTTACTCTCTAGACCCGGGGGAGCAGTACTTC	CASSYSLDPGEQYF
TRBJ1-6	TRBD1	TRBV7-2	few	TGTGCCAGCAGCCCGGGACAGGGGTTTAATTCACCCCTCCACTTT	CASSPGQGFNSPLHF
TRBJ2-7	NA	TRBV28	once	TGTGCCAGCACCGGACAGTCCTACGAGCAGTACTTC	CASTGQSYEQYF
TRBJ2-1	TRBD2	TRBV7-9	NA	TGTGCCAGCAGCATAGGACTAGCGGACAGACTCTACAATGAGCAGTTCTTC	CASSIGLADRLYNEQFF
TRBJ2-6	TRBD2	TRBV30	NA	TGTGCCGGCGGGGGGGAGGCCAACGTCCTGACTTTC	CAGGGEANVLTF
TRBJ2-3	TRBD2	TRBV25-1	NA	TGTGCCAGCAGCAAACCGGGACTAGCGGGAGATACGCAGTATTTT	CASSKPGLAGDTQYF
TRBJ1-6	NA	TRBV9	NA	TGTGCCAGCAGCGTTCAGGGAAGTAATTCACCCCTCCACTTT	CASSVQGSNSPLHF
TRBJ1-1	NA	TRBV5-1	NA	TGCGCCAGCAGCTTAATTCCGGCTGAAGCTTTCTTT	CASSLIPAEAFF
TRBJ2-4	TRBD2	TRBV19	NA	TGTGCCAGTAGTGATCGGACTAGCGGGAGTAACATTCAGTACTTC	CASSDRTSGSNIQYF
TRBJ1-3	TRBD1	TRBV9	few	TGTGCCAGCAGCGCTGGACAGGGGACGGTGGACACCATATATTTT	CASSAGQGTVDTIYF
TRBJ2-1	TRBD1	TRBV10-3	few	TGTGCCATCAGTGAGTCCGGGACAGCTAGAAATGAGCAGTTCTTC	CAISESGTARNEQFF
TRBJ1-2	NA	TRBV12-2	NA	TGTGCAAGTCGCTTCACATCTACGGGTGGCTACACCTTC	CASRFTSTGGYTF
TRBJ2-7	NA	TRBV7-9	NA	TGTGCCAGCAGCTCACCTAGGACAGAGCAAGGAGCCTACGAGCAGTACTTC	CASSSPRTEQGAYEQYF
TRBJ2-3	NA	TRBV9	NA	TGTGCCAGCAGCGAGGGACAAACAGATACGCAGTATTTT	CASSEGQTDTQYF
TRBJ1-3	NA	TRBV27	few	TGTGCCAGCAGTCCCGGGGTCTCTGGAAACACCATATATTTT	CASSPGVSGNTIYF